This TCR beta chain was recovered during a study of blood T cell repertoires in COVID-19 (TCRdb year 2020). Context from the whole study: Collaborator samples came from the United States, Italy and Spain and covered acute and convalescent phases of COVID-19. The prospective study material was composed of cDNA or gDNA derived from T cells, B-cell-depleted T cells, or PBMCs. Deeply sampled blood TCRbeta repertoires from subjects exposed to, actively infected with, or recovered from COVID-19 were included in the dataset. The repertoires were released in a freely available public database intended as a resource for research on the immune response to SARS-CoV-2. The samples were drawn from two sources: the first 160 participants of the ongoing ImmuneRACE study, and 950 to 1,500 subjects contributed by 6 global collaborators. Nearly every sample came with metadata listing a de-identified subject ID, COVID-19 status, age in years and sex. HLA class I and class II types, where available, came from metadata supplied by the sample provider rather than from assay-based typing. Overall results and qualifications from the work: The quantity of clinical and demographic metadata differed by source and by participant and was supplied without curation.

The collaborating institutions used their own protocols to collect whole blood in K2EDTA tubes. For TCRbeta analysis, collaborators shipped samples in one of three forms: frozen whole blood, isolated PBMCs, or DNA extracted from either of those sample types. Taken from the germline V gene (reference sequence), the CDR1 and CDR2 loops are LNHDA and SQIVND. The CDR3 goes from the cysteine to the phenylalanine over 13 residues. Only the CDR3 DNA is retained, 39 bases long and in frame from the first base. V drops 7 bases and J drops 3 bases, leaving 11 bases in between. TCRbeta CDR3 regions were amplified from genomic DNA by means of the immunoSEQ Assay, a bias-controlled multiplex PCR. On the authors' methods: The number of nucleated cells in each sample was estimated from the amplification of reference gene primers within the assay. To quantify the absolute abundance of each unique TCRbeta CDR3 rearrangement, sequence reads were collapsed and filtered. For each sample, productive Simpson clonality was calculated by taking the square root of Simpson's diversity index across productive rearrangements. TCRdb stores this immuneACCESS table with in-frame sequences only. Part of the clones is absent; in the studies checked, under half of the shortfall reflects unresolved V genes, and no reason is known for the rest. The DNA was the basis for D and trimming; V, J and clone size are from that table. In all, the sample holds about 240,000 clones, and about 80% of those were seen once. The leading ten clones occupy around 9.6% of the sample.

Comments on this clone: This clone's antigen is unknown. It has no much larger one-base neighbor in the sample; base qualities were not kept.

The sample was peripheral blood. Rearrangement joined TRBV19 to TRBJ2-3, and possibly TRBD1, on 5 matching bases. The receptor was derived from a woman aged 80 or over with acute or convalescent COVID-19. CDR3 loop: CASKAGSTDTQYF. The nucleotides read TGTGCCAGTAAGGCAGGGTCAACAGATACGCAGTATTTT.